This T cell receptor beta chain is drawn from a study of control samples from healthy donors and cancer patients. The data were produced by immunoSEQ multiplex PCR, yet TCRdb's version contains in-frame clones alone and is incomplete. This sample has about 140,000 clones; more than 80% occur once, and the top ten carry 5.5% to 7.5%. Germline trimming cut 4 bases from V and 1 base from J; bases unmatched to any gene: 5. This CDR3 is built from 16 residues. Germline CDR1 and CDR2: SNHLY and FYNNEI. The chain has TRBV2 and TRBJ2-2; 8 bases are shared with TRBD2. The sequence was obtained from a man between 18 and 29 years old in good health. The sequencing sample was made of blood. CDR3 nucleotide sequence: TGTGCCAGCAGTGTAATCCTAGCGGGGAACACCGGGGAGCTGTTTTTT. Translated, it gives CASSVILAGNTGELFF.